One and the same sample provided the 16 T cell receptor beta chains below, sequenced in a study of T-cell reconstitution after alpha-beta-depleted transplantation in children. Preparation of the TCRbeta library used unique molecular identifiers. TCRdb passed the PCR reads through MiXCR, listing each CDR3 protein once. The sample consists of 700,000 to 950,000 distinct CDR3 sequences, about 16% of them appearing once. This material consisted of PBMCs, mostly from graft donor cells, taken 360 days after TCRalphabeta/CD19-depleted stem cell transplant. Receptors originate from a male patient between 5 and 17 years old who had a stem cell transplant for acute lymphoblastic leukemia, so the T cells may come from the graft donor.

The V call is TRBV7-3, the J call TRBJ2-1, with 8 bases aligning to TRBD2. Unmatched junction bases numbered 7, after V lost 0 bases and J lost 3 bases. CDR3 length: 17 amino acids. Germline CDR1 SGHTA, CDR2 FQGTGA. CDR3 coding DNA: TGTGCCAGCAGCTTAACGGCCGGGAGGGCCTTCTACAATGAGCAGTTCTTC. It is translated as CASSLTAGRAFYNEQFF. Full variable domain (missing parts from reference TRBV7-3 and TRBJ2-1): GAGVSQTPSNKVTEKGKYVELRCDPISGHTALYWYRQSLGQGPEFLIYFQGTGAADDSGLPNDRFFAVRPEGSVSTLKIQRTERGDSAVYLCASSLTAGRAFYNEQFFGPGTRLTVL.

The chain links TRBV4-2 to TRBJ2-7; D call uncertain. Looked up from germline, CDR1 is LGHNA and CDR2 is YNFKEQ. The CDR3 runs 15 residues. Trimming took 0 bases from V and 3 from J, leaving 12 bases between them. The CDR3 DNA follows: TGTGCCAGCAGCCAAGATACGCGACTTGGCTACGAGCAGTACTTC. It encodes CASSQDTRLGYEQYF.

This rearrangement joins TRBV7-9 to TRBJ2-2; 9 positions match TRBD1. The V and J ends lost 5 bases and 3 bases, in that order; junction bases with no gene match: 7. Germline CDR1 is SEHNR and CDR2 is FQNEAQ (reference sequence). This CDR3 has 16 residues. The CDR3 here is CASSPRTGVDTGELFF. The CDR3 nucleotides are TGTGCCAGCAGCCCACGGACAGGGGTGGACACCGGGGAGCTGTTTTTT.

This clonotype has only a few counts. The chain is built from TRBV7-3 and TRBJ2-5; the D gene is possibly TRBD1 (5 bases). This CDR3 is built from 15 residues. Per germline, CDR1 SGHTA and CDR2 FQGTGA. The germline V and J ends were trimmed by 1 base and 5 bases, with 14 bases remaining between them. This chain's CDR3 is CASSLMGSAGETQYF. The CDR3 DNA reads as TGTGCCAGCAGCTTAATGGGCAGCGCAGGGGAGACCCAGTACTTC.

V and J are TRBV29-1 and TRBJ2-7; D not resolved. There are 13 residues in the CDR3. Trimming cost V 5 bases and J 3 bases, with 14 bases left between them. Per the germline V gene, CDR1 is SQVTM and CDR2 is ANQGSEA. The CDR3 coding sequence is TGCAGCGTTAGAAACCTGAAGGGCTACGAGCAGTACTTC. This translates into CSVRNLKGYEQYF.

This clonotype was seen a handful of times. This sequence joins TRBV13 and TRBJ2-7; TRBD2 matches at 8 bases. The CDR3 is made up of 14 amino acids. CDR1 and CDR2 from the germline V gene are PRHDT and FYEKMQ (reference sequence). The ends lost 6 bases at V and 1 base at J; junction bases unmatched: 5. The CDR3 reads CASRAGGRSYEQYF. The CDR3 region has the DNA TGTGCCAGCAGGGCGGGAGGTCGGTCCTACGAGCAGTACTTC.

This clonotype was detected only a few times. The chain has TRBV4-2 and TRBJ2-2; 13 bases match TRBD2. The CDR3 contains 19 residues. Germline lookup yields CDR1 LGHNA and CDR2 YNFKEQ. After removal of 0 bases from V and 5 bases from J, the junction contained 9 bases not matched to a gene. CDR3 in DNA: TGTGCCAGCAGCCAAGAGGGACTAGCGGGAAGGGGGGGTACCGGGGAGCTGTTTTTT. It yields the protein CASSQEGLAGRGGTGELFF.

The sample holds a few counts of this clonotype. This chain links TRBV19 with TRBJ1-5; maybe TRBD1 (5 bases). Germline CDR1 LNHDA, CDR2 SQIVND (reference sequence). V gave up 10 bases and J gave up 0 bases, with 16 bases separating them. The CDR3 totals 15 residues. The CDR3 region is CATKITGDSNQPQHF. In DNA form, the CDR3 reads TGTGCCACCAAGATAACGGGGGATAGCAATCAGCCCCAGCATTTT.

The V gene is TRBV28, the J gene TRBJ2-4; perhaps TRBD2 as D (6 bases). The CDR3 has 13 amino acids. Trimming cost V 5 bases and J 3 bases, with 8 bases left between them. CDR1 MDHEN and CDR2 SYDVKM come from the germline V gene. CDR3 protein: CASSTGGKNIQYF. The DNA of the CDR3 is TGTGCCAGCAGTACCGGGGGCAAAAACATTCAGTACTTC.

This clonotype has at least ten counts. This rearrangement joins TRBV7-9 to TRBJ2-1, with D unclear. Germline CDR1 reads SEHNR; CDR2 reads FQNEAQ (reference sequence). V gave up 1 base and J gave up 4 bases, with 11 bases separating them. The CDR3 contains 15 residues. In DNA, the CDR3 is TGTGCCAGCAGCTTAGAGCAGGACCGGTACAATGAGCAGTTCTTC. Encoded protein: CASSLEQDRYNEQFF.

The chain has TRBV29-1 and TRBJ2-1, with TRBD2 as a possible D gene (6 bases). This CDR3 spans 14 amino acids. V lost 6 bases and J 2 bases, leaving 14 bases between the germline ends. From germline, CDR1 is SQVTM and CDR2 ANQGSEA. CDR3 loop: CSVEGLLTYNEQFF. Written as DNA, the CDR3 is TGCAGCGTGGAGGGCCTTCTGACCTACAATGAGCAGTTCTTC.

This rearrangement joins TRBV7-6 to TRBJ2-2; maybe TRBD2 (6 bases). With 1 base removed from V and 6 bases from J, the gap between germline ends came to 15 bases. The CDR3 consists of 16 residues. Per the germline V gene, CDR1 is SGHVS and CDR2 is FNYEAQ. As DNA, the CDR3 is TGTGCCAGCAGCTTAGAGGCTCCTAGCGTGGCCGGGGAGCTGTTTTTT. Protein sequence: CASSLEAPSVAGELFF.

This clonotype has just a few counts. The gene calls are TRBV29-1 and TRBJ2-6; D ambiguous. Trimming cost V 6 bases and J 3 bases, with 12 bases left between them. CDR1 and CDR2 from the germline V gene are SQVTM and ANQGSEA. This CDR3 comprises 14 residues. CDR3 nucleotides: TGCAGCGTAAGAACGGCACTTGGGGCCAACGTCCTGACTTTC. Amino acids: CSVRTALGANVLTF. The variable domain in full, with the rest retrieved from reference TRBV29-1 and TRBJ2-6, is SAVISQKPSRDICQRGTSLTIQCQVDSQVTMMFWYRQQPGQSLTLIATANQGSEATYESGFVIDKFPISRPNLTFSTLTVSNMSPEDSSIYLCSVRTALGANVLTFGAGSRLTVL.

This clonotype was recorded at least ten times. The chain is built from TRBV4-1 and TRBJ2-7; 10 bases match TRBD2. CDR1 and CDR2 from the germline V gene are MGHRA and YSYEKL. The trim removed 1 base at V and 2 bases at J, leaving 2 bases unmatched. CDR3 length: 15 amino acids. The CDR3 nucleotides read TGCGCCAGCAGCCAAGGCCTAGCGGGAGCCTACGAGCAGTACTTC. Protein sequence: CASSQGLAGAYEQYF.

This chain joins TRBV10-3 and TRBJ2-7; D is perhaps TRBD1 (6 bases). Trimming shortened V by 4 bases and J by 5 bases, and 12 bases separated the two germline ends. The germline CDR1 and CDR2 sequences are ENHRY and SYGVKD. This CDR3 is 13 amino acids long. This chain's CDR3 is CAISGLRDNEQYF. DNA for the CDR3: TGTGCCATCAGTGGACTCCGGGACAACGAGCAGTACTTC.

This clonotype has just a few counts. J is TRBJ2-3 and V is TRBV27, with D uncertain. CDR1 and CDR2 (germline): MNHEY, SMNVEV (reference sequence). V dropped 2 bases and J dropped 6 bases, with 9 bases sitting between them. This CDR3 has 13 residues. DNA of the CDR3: TGTGCCAGCAGTTTAACAAGGGCCGATACGCAGTATTTT. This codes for CASSLTRADTQYF.